This T cell receptor (beta chain) was sequenced for a study of blood T cell repertoires in COVID-19. Turning to the study itself: Samples taken during acute and convalescent COVID-19 were collected in the United States, Italy and Spain. T cells, B-cell-depleted T cells, or PBMCs provided the cDNA or gDNA that served as material.

Trimming took 5 bases from V and 1 from J; bases not matched to a gene: 16. In germline, CDR1 is SEHNR, CDR2 FQNEAQ (reference sequence). The CDR3 length is 19 residues. How the authors handled the data: How many nucleated cells were present was estimated from reference gene primer amplification. Profiled with immunoSEQ multiplex PCR; TCRdb holds only in-frame clones, not every one. V and J calls and clone size are as listed in that table; D and trimming were resolved from the DNA. This repertoire shows about 130,000 clones, 65% to 90% found once; its top ten account for roughly 30%. The chain has TRBV7-9 and TRBJ1-1, with TRBD1 matching over 10 bases. This sequence was found in an elderly woman with acute or convalescent COVID-19. The sample was peripheral blood. CDR3 sequence: CASSLRRTGGRGSNTEAFF. The DNA of the CDR3 is TGTGCCAGCAGCCTTAGGAGGACAGGGGGAAGGGGGTCGAACACTGAAGCTTTCTTT.